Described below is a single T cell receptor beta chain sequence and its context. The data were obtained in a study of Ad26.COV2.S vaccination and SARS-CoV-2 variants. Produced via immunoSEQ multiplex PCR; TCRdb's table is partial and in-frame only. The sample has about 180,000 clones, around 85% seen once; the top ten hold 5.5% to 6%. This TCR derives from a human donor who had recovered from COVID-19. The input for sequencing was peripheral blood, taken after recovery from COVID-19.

CDR3 DNA: TGTGCCAGCAGCTTACTGGCTAGGGGGGGTTACAATGAGCAGTTCTTC. Its translation: CASSLLARGGYNEQFF. V is TRBV7-9 and J is TRBJ2-1, with a tentative D call TRBD2 (7 bases). Per germline, CDR1 SEHNR and CDR2 FQNEAQ (reference sequence). The CDR3 has 16 residues. V lost 2 bases, J lost 4 bases, and 15 bases lay in between.